These 15 T cell receptor beta chains share one sample of origin, sequenced in a study of OX40 agonist ivuxolimab in advanced cancers. Clones were sequenced by immunoSEQ multiplex PCR, and TCRdb holds only the in-frame ones, with some missing. The sample has 20,000 to 30,000 clones, around 85% seen once. The sample here was CD4+ or CD8+ T cells sorted from blood, taken in a trial of the OX40 agonist ivuxolimab. The receptors derive from an adult with an advanced solid tumor such as melanoma, head and neck, liver or kidney cancer.

V and J are TRBV18 and TRBJ2-6; possibly TRBD2 for D (5 bases). With 2 bases removed from V and 4 bases from J, the gap between germline ends came to 12 bases. The length of the CDR3 is 16 residues. CDR1 is KGHSH and CDR2 is LQKENI in the germline V gene. CDR3 amino acids: CASSPAPWEGANVLTF. DNA for the CDR3: TGTGCCAGCTCACCAGCGCCCTGGGAGGGGGCCAACGTCCTGACTTTC.

The rearrangement uses TRBV11-2 and TRBJ2-5; D gene ambiguous. Germline V CDR1 and CDR2: SGHAT, FQNNGV. V was pared by 6 bases and J by 5 bases, with 10 bases between. The CDR3 spans 12 residues. CDR3: CASSFLSETQYF. The DNA for the CDR3 is TGTGCCAGCAGTTTCCTGAGCGAGACCCAGTACTTC.

This rearrangement joins TRBV7-9 to TRBJ2-3; 10 positions match TRBD2. V shed 4 bases and J 15 bases; nucleotides not matched to a gene: 7. The CDR3 is 12 residues long. CDR1 and CDR2 (germline): SEHNR, FQNEAQ (reference sequence). The CDR3: CASSSVAGGFYF. In DNA, the CDR3 is TGTGCCAGCAGCTCAGTAGCGGGGGGATTTTATTTT.

Here the CDR3 DNA reads TGTGCCAGCAGCCATCCTACTAGCGGGGGACGCACCGGGGAGCTGTTTTTT. Translation gives CASSHPTSGGRTGELFF. The V and J genes are TRBV12-1 and TRBJ2-2; the table names TRBD2, a call not compared with the DNA. TRBV12-1 is marked as a pseudogene. The CDR3 extends over 17 amino acids.

The chain is built from TRBV28 and TRBJ2-7, with D tentatively TRBD2 (5 bases). CDR3 length equals 14 residues. The V gene's germline CDR1 is MDHEN and CDR2 SYDVKM. Trimming pared 5 bases from V and 3 bases from J, leaving 14 bases between. This CDR3 reads CASSKPSFDYEQYF. The CDR3 DNA follows: TGTGCCAGCAGTAAACCTAGCTTTGACTACGAGCAGTACTTC.

This clone was seen a single time. The V and J genes are TRBV30 and TRBJ2-5; no clear D gene. V gave up 0 bases and J gave up 1 base, with 6 bases separating them. CDR3 length equals 13 residues. Per the germline V gene, CDR1 is GTSNPN and CDR2 is SVGIG (reference sequence). CDR3 DNA sequence: TGTGCCTGGAGTGTACACAGCCAAGAGACCCAGTACTTC. Translating it yields CAWSVHSQETQYF.

The rearrangement links TRBV25-1 to TRBJ1-1; TRBD1 might be the D (5 bases). CDR1 is MGHDK, CDR2 SYGVNS, per germline. V shed 6 bases and J shed 4 bases, with 15 bases lying between them. The CDR3 is made up of 14 amino acids. DNA of the CDR3: TGTGCCAGCAGCCTTCAGGGCCCTGGCACTGAAGCTTTCTTT. Protein: CASSLQGPGTEAFF.

The rearrangement joins TRBV6-5 to TRBJ2-5, with D perhaps matching TRBD2 (5 bases). The length of the CDR3 is 15 residues. Germline assignment: CDR1 MNHEY and CDR2 SVGAGI. V was pared by 5 bases and J by 1 base, with 14 bases between. The DNA of the CDR3 is TGTGCCAGCAGTCCAACCCTAGCCCCCCAAGAGACCCAGTACTTC. It encodes CASSPTLAPQETQYF.

V usage is TRBV29-1 and J usage is TRBJ2-7; D is ambiguous. From germline, CDR1 is SQVTM and CDR2 ANQGSEA. V was trimmed by 7 bases and J by 4 bases, leaving 17 bases between them. This CDR3 is built from 13 residues. The CDR3 DNA is TGCAGCGCCGGGTTTTCGGACGTTTACGAGCAGTACTTC. As protein: CSAGFSDVYEQYF.

About this clone itself: A much bigger clone sits one base away, suggesting this may be a read error. The V call is TRBV11-2, the J call TRBJ1-3; no firm D call. In germline, CDR1 is SGHAT, CDR2 FQNNGV. This CDR3 has 14 amino acids. The CDR3 DNA sequence: TGTGCCAGCAGCGCCTACTCCTCTGGAAGCACCATATATTTT. Translation gives CASSAYSSGSTIYF.

This clone was seen only a few times. In nucleotides, the CDR3 is TGTGCCAGCAGTTTATCAGTAGCGGGGGTCAGGAATGAGCAGTTCTTC. This codes for CASSLSVAGVRNEQFF. The rearrangement joins TRBV27 to TRBJ2-1; 9 positions agree with TRBD2. The germline CDR1 and CDR2 sequences are MNHEY and SMNVEV (reference sequence). This CDR3 has 16 residues. Germline trimming cut 0 bases from V and 7 bases from J; bases unmatched to any gene: 7.

The J gene is TRBJ2-3, the V gene TRBV27; 9 bases fit TRBD2. CDR3 length equals 16 residues. Germline V lookup: CDR1 MNHEY, CDR2 SMNVEV (reference sequence). V lost 8 bases, J lost 4 bases, and 13 bases stayed unmatched. This chain's CDR3 is CASLPGLALGADTQYF. DNA of the CDR3: TGTGCCAGCCTCCCGGGACTAGCATTAGGGGCAGATACGCAGTATTTT.

V usage is TRBV9 and J usage is TRBJ1-5; D gene ambiguous. Looked up from germline, CDR1 is SGDLS and CDR2 is YYNGEE. This CDR3 comprises 14 residues. V shed 4 bases and J shed 0 bases, with 8 bases lying between them. CDR3 sequence (DNA): TGTGCCAGCAGCTCGTCCTATAGCAATCAGCCCCAGCATTTT. This codes for CASSSSYSNQPQHF.

This chain joins TRBV27 and TRBJ2-2; 7 bases match TRBD1. V gave up 6 bases and J gave up 5 bases; unmatched junction bases: 6. This CDR3 has 14 residues. From germline, CDR1 is MNHEY and CDR2 SMNVEV (reference sequence). The CDR3 nucleotides are TGTGCCAGCAGGACAGGGAGTTTAACCGGGGAGCTGTTTTTT. Translated, it gives CASRTGSLTGELFF.

This chain links TRBV6-5 with TRBJ2-7, with TRBD1 matching 7 bases. Trimming at V came to 4 bases and at J to 2 bases, leaving 2 bases not matched to a gene. CDR1 MNHEY and CDR2 SVGAGI come from the germline V gene. The CDR3 spans 13 residues. CDR3 sequence: CASSLQGAYEQYF. In nucleotides, the CDR3 is TGTGCCAGCAGTTTGCAGGGGGCCTACGAGCAGTACTTC.